This entry lists 8 T cell receptor beta chains sequenced from one sample in a study of T cell responses to AZD1222 COVID-19 vaccine. This table comes from immunoSEQ multiplex PCR, and its TCRdb copy is limited to in-frame clones, with some not included. The table has some 50,000 clones, approximately 83% seen once. This specimen consisted of peripheral blood, obtained on day 0 of AZD1222 vaccination. All receptors come from an adult in good health.

The chain couples TRBV28 to TRBJ2-1; no definite D call. Germline CDR1 and CDR2: MDHEN and SYDVKM. V dropped 8 bases and J dropped 4 bases, with 6 bases sitting between them. This CDR3 is 11 amino acids long. Here the CDR3 reads CASGMYNEQFF. The CDR3 DNA follows: TGTGCCAGCGGAATGTACAATGAGCAGTTCTTC.

The chain uses TRBV6-5 and TRBJ1-1; D not resolved. Germline CDR1 reads MNHEY; CDR2 reads SVGAGI. V lost 7 bases, J lost 5 bases, and 14 bases lay in between. This CDR3 is built from 13 residues. The CDR3 region is CASMQEGLTEAFF. For the CDR3, the DNA is TGTGCCAGCATGCAGGAGGGTCTAACTGAAGCTTTCTTT.

The chain links TRBV29-1 to TRBJ1-2, with 7 bases matching TRBD1. The J segment lost 4 bases and the V segment lost 6 bases, leaving 8 bases of the junction unmatched. Germline lookup yields CDR1 SQVTM and CDR2 ANQGSEA. This CDR3 is 13 amino acids long. This CDR3 reads CSVTGEVSYGYTF. Here the CDR3 DNA reads TGCAGCGTCACAGGGGAAGTGAGCTATGGCTACACCTTC.

The genes are TRBV7-2 and TRBJ2-7, with 8 bases aligning to TRBD2. The CDR3 is made up of 15 amino acids. From germline, CDR1 is SGHTA and CDR2 FQGNSA. V was clipped by 6 bases and J by 3 bases; unmatched bases: 10. CDR3 sequence reads: CASRPSGSSYYEQYF. The DNA for the CDR3 is TGTGCCAGCAGACCCAGCGGGAGTAGTTACTACGAGCAGTACTTC.

This clone was seen only once. The chain employs TRBV7-9 and TRBJ2-2, with D possibly TRBD2 on 5 matching bases. Germline lookup yields CDR1 SEHNR and CDR2 FQNEAQ (reference sequence). The ends were cut back, 0 bases at V and 7 bases at J, with 12 bases in the middle. The CDR3 contains 15 residues. CDR3 amino acids: CASSLARFGGGELFF. CDR3 bases: TGTGCCAGCAGCTTAGCGAGGTTCGGAGGCGGGGAGCTGTTTTTT.

V is TRBV28 and J is TRBJ1-2; D may be TRBD1 (6 bases). V dropped 4 bases and J dropped 3 bases, with 15 bases sitting between them. This CDR3 region has 15 residues. In germline, CDR1 is MDHEN, CDR2 SYDVKM. DNA for the CDR3: TGTGCCAGCAGTTCCGTGGGGACACTTTACTATGGCTACACCTTC. This encodes CASSSVGTLYYGYTF.

The CDR3 DNA reads as TGTGCCAGCAGCTTAACGGGGCCCGGCCCCCAGCATTTT. This encodes CASSLTGPGPQHF. The genes are TRBV7-9 and TRBJ1-5, with D possibly being TRBD1 (5 bases). This CDR3 is 13 amino acids long. The V end was cut by 2 bases, the J end by 10 bases, with 12 bases between. Germline V gene data show CDR1 as SEHNR and CDR2 as FQNEAQ (reference sequence).

Only a few counts were recorded for this clone. V gene TRBV3-1 (or the pseudogene TRBV3-2) combines with J gene TRBJ2-1, with TRBD2 as a possible D gene (5 bases). This CDR3 is built from 14 residues. The V end was cut by 1 base, the J end by 3 bases, with 7 bases between. The V gene's germline CDR1 is LGHDT and CDR2 YNNKEL (reference sequence). The DNA for the CDR3 is TGTGCCAGCAGCCAAGGGACTCTCTACAATGAGCAGTTCTTC. Translated: CASSQGTLYNEQFF.